Detailed here is one T cell receptor beta chain. Its antigen is not identified. The data are from a study of shared clonotypes between healthy human individuals. General study points: Incompleteness in sorted-subset sequencing, despite large depth, was shown by rarefaction. A few donors showed sharing of about 4.7% of naive CD4 clonotypes. Richness estimates generally favored naive over memory subsets.

With 3 bases clipped from V and 5 bases from J, the junction kept 4 bases outside the gene matches. The germline gives CDR1 MDHEN, CDR2 SYDVKM. The CDR3 extends over 14 amino acids. Naive CD8 cells lacked CD45RO, underwent positive selection for CCR7 and left out terminally differentiated effector memory CD45RA+ cells. The table came from immunoSEQ multiplex PCR; TCRdb's copy has only in-frame clones and leaves some out. The sample has around 650,000 clones; approximately 96% are singletons. This clonotype was obtained from a woman younger than 45 in good health. This chain uses TRBV28 with TRBJ1-2; 9 bases agree with TRBD1. The sequenced material came from naive CD8+ T cells sorted from blood. The CDR3 sequence: CASSFTGGVYGYTF. For the CDR3, the DNA is TGTGCCAGCAGTTTCACAGGGGGCGTTTATGGCTACACCTTC.